The 2 T cell receptor beta chains below come from one sample, sequenced in a study of patients and donors after allogeneic stem cell transplantation. TCRdb re-called the RT-PCR reads with MiXCR, one entry per CDR3 protein. The table records about 960,000 distinct CDR3 sequences, more than 15% of them present only once. Sequencing was carried out using blood, either unsorted or a sorted T cell fraction (not recorded which). The receptors shown here come from a human donor who was either an allogeneic HSCT recipient or a stem cell or donor lymphocyte infusion donor (not recorded which). It is not recorded whose cells these are; they may come from a transplant donor.

This clonotype was found a few times. This rearrangement joins TRBV20-1 to TRBJ2-7; 9 bases are shared with TRBD2. The length of the CDR3 is 13 residues. CDR1 DFQATT and CDR2 SNEGSKA come from the germline V gene (reference sequence). J was trimmed by 3 bases and V by 5 bases; bases with no gene match: 5. This CDR3 reads CSAGGLANYEQYF. DNA of the CDR3: TGCAGTGCTGGAGGACTAGCGAACTACGAGCAGTACTTC.

This clonotype was detected only a few times. The chain carries TRBV7-8 and TRBJ1-1; no firm D call. The germline CDR1 and CDR2 sequences are SGHVS and FQNEAQ. V was trimmed by 2 bases and J by 5 bases, leaving 6 bases between them. The CDR3 runs to 12 residues. CDR3 in amino acids: CASSLIRTEAFF. The CDR3 coding sequence is TGTGCCAGCAGCTTAATCAGAACTGAAGCTTTCTTT.